These 28 T cell receptor beta chains came from one sample sequenced in a study of shared clonotypes between healthy human individuals (TCRdb year 2020). CD8 naive samples were obtained by positive selection for CCR7 among CD45RO-negative cells, yielding a CD45RA+CCR7+ population from which TemRA cells were excluded. Library preparation used the immunoSEQ multiplex PCR assay. TCRdb's version of the immuneACCESS table is confined to in-frame rearrangements and falls short of the full clone set. An unresolved V gene accounts for under half of the shortfall where checked; the remainder is of unknown origin. This sample lists over 2,000,000 clones; just over 90% were detected once. The ten top clones hold around 1.7% of the sample. The sequenced material came from naive CD8+ T cells from PBMCs. This specimen's cell subset or site label, per the study, means: CD45RA+CCR7+. The origin of the receptors is a man between 18 and 29 years old in good health. Some clones in this sample may be carry-over from other donors' samples.

The chain joins TRBV14 to TRBJ2-1; D is perhaps TRBD1 or TRBD2 (5 bases each). Germline CDR1 reads SGHDN; CDR2 reads FVKESK. V lost 2 bases, J lost 0 bases, and 17 bases lay in between. The CDR3 is 18 residues long. This CDR3 is CASSQPRGQALSYNEQFF. The CDR3 region has the DNA TGTGCCAGCAGCCAACCCCGGGGCCAGGCACTCTCCTACAATGAGCAGTTCTTC. Supplemented by reference TRBV14 and TRBJ2-1, the full variable domain reads EAGVTQFPSHSVIEKGQTVTLRCDPISGHDNLYWYRRVMGKEIKFLLHFVKESKQDESGMPNNRFLAERTGGTYSTLKVQPAELEDSGVYFCASSQPRGQALSYNEQFFGPGTRLTVL.

The chain employs TRBV11-2 and TRBJ2-7; TRBD2 is a possible D gene (7 bases). Germline values: CDR1 SGHAT, CDR2 FQNNGV. CDR3 length: 15 residues. V lost 5 bases and J lost 2, with 16 bases in between. Here the CDR3 DNA reads TGTGCCAGCAGCCCAGGGGCGGGAGATACCTACGAGCAGTACTTC. Translation gives CASSPGAGDTYEQYF.

The chain carries TRBV10-3 and TRBJ1-1; D remains ambiguous. This CDR3 is built from 12 residues. Germline values: CDR1 ENHRY, CDR2 SYGVKD. V shed 4 bases and J shed 2 bases, with 5 bases lying between them. CDR3 in amino acids: CAISGLNTEAFF. DNA of the CDR3: TGTGCCATCAGTGGGCTCAACACTGAAGCTTTCTTT.

V gene TRBV29-1 combines with J gene TRBJ1-2, with 7 bases aligning to TRBD1. V was pared by 5 bases and J by 6 bases, with 3 bases of the junction left unmatched. Germline-derived CDR1 and CDR2 are SQVTM and ANQGSEA. The CDR3 is 11 amino acids. CDR3 region: CSVWQGDGYTF. The DNA of the CDR3 is TGCAGCGTTTGGCAGGGGGATGGCTACACCTTC. The variable domain in full, with the rest retrieved from reference TRBV29-1 and TRBJ1-2, is SAVISQKPSRDICQRGTSLTIQCQVDSQVTMMFWYRQQPGQSLTLIATANQGSEATYESGFVIDKFPISRPNLTFSTLTVSNMSPEDSSIYLCSVWQGDGYTFGSGTRLTVV.

V is TRBV2 and J is TRBJ1-2; 10 nucleotides line up with TRBD1. The CDR3 is 15 amino acids. Losses at the gene ends were 5 bases for V and 4 bases for J; bases not matched to a gene: 7. The germline V gene encodes CDR1 SNHLY and CDR2 FYNNEI. The chain's CDR3 is CASSYPGQGTYGYTF. CDR3 nucleotide sequence: TGTGCCAGCAGTTACCCGGGACAGGGGACCTATGGCTACACCTTC.

The chain uses TRBV9 and TRBJ1-5, with 7 positions matching TRBD1. J gave up 0 bases and V 3 bases, and 3 bases lay outside the gene matches. CDR1 is SGDLS and CDR2 is YYNGEE in the germline V gene. This CDR3 has 15 residues. CDR3 region: CASSATGNSNQPQHF. The CDR3 coding sequence is TGTGCCAGCAGCGCGACAGGGAATAGCAATCAGCCCCAGCATTTT.

V and J are TRBV28 and TRBJ2-5; D is undetermined. CDR3 length: 14 residues. The germline gives CDR1 MDHEN, CDR2 SYDVKM. V gave up 2 bases and J gave up 2 bases, with 9 bases separating them. The CDR3 sequence: CASSLHGEQETQYF. The CDR3 nucleotides are TGTGCCAGCAGTTTACATGGGGAACAAGAGACCCAGTACTTC.

The count of this clone is one. Other DNA sequences within the sample encode an identical CDR3. The chain joins TRBV19 to TRBJ2-1; TRBD2 agrees at 9 bases. Germline V CDR1 and CDR2: LNHDA, SQIVND (reference sequence). J was trimmed by 7 bases and V by 2 bases; bases with no gene match: 6. The CDR3 contains 15 residues. The CDR3 here is CASSILAGGRNEQFF. Written as DNA, the CDR3 is TGTGCCAGTAGTATATTGGCGGGAGGGAGGAATGAGCAGTTCTTC. Using reference TRBV19 and TRBJ2-1 for the parts outside the CDR3, the full variable domain is DGGITQSPKYLFRKEGQNVTLSCEQNLNHDAMYWYRQDPGQGLRLIYYSQIVNDFQKGDIAEGYSVSREKKESFPLTVTSAQKNPTAFYLCASSILAGGRNEQFFGPGTRLTVL.

J is TRBJ1-5 and V is TRBV10-2; the match to TRBD1 covers 11 bases. The germline V gene encodes CDR1 WSHSY and CDR2 SAAADI. J lost 7 bases, V lost 5 bases, and 7 bases had no gene match. CDR3 length: 15 amino acids. The CDR3 protein is CASSWDRGSEQPQHF. The CDR3 nucleotides read TGCGCCAGCAGTTGGGACAGGGGGTCCGAACAGCCCCAGCATTTT.

The gene calls are TRBV18 and TRBJ2-1, with 11 bases fitting TRBD2. The CDR3 length is 16 residues. Germline V gene lookup returns CDR1 KGHSH and CDR2 LQKENI. Trimming cost V 3 bases and J 6 bases; bases outside gene matches: 7. CDR3 bases: TGTGCCAGCTCACCTACTAGCGGGAGCCGAATCAATGAGCAGTTCTTC. Translation gives CASSPTSGSRINEQFF.

The chain links TRBV7-8 to TRBJ2-1; TRBD1 aligns across 9 bases. The germline V gene encodes CDR1 SGHVS and CDR2 FQNEAQ. The CDR3 length is 15 residues. Unmatched junction bases numbered 4, after V lost 4 bases and J lost 3 bases. DNA for the CDR3: TGTGCCAGCAGCTCGAGGACAGGGGACTACAATGAGCAGTTCTTC. Its translation is CASSSRTGDYNEQFF.

The chain joins TRBV27 to TRBJ2-3; TRBD2 matches 10 bases. The germline V gene has CDR1 MNHEY and CDR2 SMNVEV (reference sequence). Germline trimming cut 4 bases from V and 5 bases from J; bases unmatched to any gene: 6. The CDR3 loop spans 15 amino acids. Written as DNA, the CDR3 is TGTGCCAGCAGTTCGCTAGCGGGAGTTTTAGATACGCAGTATTTT. It encodes CASSSLAGVLDTQYF.

This chain joins TRBV27 and TRBJ2-7; D is unclear. The CDR3 contains 12 residues. Per the germline V gene, CDR1 is MNHEY and CDR2 is SMNVEV (reference sequence). The V end lost 5 bases, the J end lost 3 bases, and 8 bases lay between the germline ends. In DNA form, the CDR3 reads TGTGCCAGCAGTCCCACACTCTACGAGCAGTACTTC. Encoded protein: CASSPTLYEQYF.

The V gene is TRBV4-2, the J gene TRBJ2-7; D uncertain. V was trimmed by 2 bases and J by 3 bases, leaving 11 bases between them. Germline assignment: CDR1 LGHNA and CDR2 YNFKEQ. The CDR3 spans 14 residues. The CDR3, as DNA: TGTGCCAGCAGCCAACTCGAGGCCAGCTACGAGCAGTACTTC. This encodes CASSQLEASYEQYF.

This chain connects TRBV5-1 to TRBJ1-1; tentatively, D is TRBD1 (6 bases). Trimming pared 0 bases from V and 0 bases from J, leaving 15 bases between. The CDR3 runs to 17 residues. Germline CDR1 and CDR2: SGHRS and YFSETQ. DNA of the CDR3: TGCGCCAGCAGCTTGGCCCCCCTGGACAGAGTGAACACTGAAGCTTTCTTT. Its protein product is CASSLAPLDRVNTEAFF.

The chain recombines TRBV7-9 with TRBJ2-7; D could derive from TRBD1 or TRBD2 (5 bases each). Germline V CDR1 and CDR2: SEHNR, FQNEAQ (reference sequence). Deletions cut 5 bases from V and 0 bases from J, with 26 bases between. The CDR3 extends over 19 amino acids. The CDR3 loop is CASSPPLPGRLGASYEQYF. The CDR3 DNA follows: TGTGCCAGCAGCCCACCGCTCCCGGGACGGCTAGGGGCCTCCTACGAGCAGTACTTC.

The chain uses TRBV5-6 and TRBJ1-2, with 11 bases that match TRBD1. Unmatched junction bases numbered 7, after V lost 5 bases and J lost 7 bases. The CDR3 is 14 amino acids. Germline values: CDR1 SGHDT, CDR2 YYEEEE. CDR3 DNA sequence: TGTGCCAGCAGTAAAGGACAGGGGGCAACTGGCTACACCTTC. Its protein product is CASSKGQGATGYTF.

This clone was seen a single time. The chain recombines TRBV9 with TRBJ2-2; TRBD2 aligns across 12 bases. This CDR3 contains 16 residues. The V segment lost 3 bases and the J segment 7 bases; nucleotides outside the gene matches: 7. In germline, CDR1 is SGDLS, CDR2 YYNGEE. In DNA, the CDR3 is TGTGCCAGCAGCGCACCTAGCGGGAGGGCAGGCGGGGAGCTGTTTTTT. Translating gives CASSAPSGRAGGELFF.

This sequence joins TRBV12-5 and TRBJ2-5; 8 bases line up with TRBD2. Per the germline V gene, CDR1 is LGHNT and CDR2 is FRNRAP. This CDR3 has 17 residues. J gave up 2 bases and V 3 bases, and 11 bases lay outside the gene matches. CDR3 residues: CASGFGLAGLKQETQYF. Here the CDR3 DNA reads TGTGCTAGTGGTTTCGGGCTAGCGGGTCTAAAACAAGAGACCCAGTACTTC.

The table lists this clone with a count of one. The CDR3 DNA reads as TGTGCCAGCAGCTACGGACAGCTCTCTGGAAACACCATATATTTT. It translates to CASSYGQLSGNTIYF. The chain links TRBV28 to TRBJ1-3; possibly TRBD1 for D (6 bases). Germline V gives CDR1 MDHEN, CDR2 SYDVKM. V was shortened by 6 bases and J by 0 bases, with 12 bases between the two germline ends. CDR3 length equals 15 residues. The whole variable domain, filled in from reference TRBV28 and TRBJ1-3, reads DVKVTQSSRYLVKRTGEKVFLECVQDMDHENMFWYRQDPGLGLRLIYFSYDVKMKEKGDIPEGYSVSREKKERFSLILESASTNQTSMYLCASSYGQLSGNTIYFGEGSWLTVV.

The gene calls are TRBV27 and TRBJ2-2; TRBD1 might be the D (5 bases). This CDR3 is built from 16 residues. Per the germline V gene, CDR1 is MNHEY and CDR2 is SMNVEV (reference sequence). V lost 3 bases and J lost 4, with 15 bases in between. In DNA, the CDR3 is TGTGCCAGCAGTTTTAATGGGGCCACGGGCACCGGGGAGCTGTTTTTT. Translated: CASSFNGATGTGELFF.

This clone is a singleton in its sample. The chain couples TRBV13 to TRBJ2-3, with 9 bases that match TRBD1. The V segment lost 8 bases and the J segment 0 bases; nucleotides outside the gene matches: 9. The CDR3 spans 16 residues. Germline values: CDR1 PRHDT, CDR2 FYEKMQ (reference sequence). The CDR3 is CASGQTGGISTDTQYF. Here the CDR3 DNA reads TGTGCCAGCGGTCAGACAGGGGGGATTAGCACAGATACGCAGTATTTT.

The chain uses TRBV13 and TRBJ1-3; 7 bases line up with TRBD1. The CDR3 sequence is 17 residues long. J lost 0 bases, V lost 3 bases, and 8 bases had no gene match. Germline V gene lookup returns CDR1 PRHDT and CDR2 FYEKMQ (reference sequence). The CDR3 DNA follows: TGTGCCAGCAGCTTCGAAGGCAGGGGGAGCTCTGGAAACACCATATATTTT. Its translation: CASSFEGRGSSGNTIYF.

The chain uses TRBV7-9 and TRBJ1-4; D not resolved. The germline CDR1 and CDR2 sequences are SEHNR and FQNEAQ (reference sequence). V shed 5 bases and J shed 5 bases, with 18 bases lying between them. The CDR3 is made up of 16 amino acids. The DNA for the CDR3 is TGTGCCAGCAGCCCACCAGTTGAAGGGCCGAATGAAAAACTGTTTTTT. This codes for CASSPPVEGPNEKLFF.

V gene TRBV10-2 combines with J gene TRBJ2-2; 8 bases agree with TRBD1. Trimming removed 7 bases from V and 3 bases from J; junction bases left unmatched: 7. Germline CDR1 WSHSY, CDR2 SAAADI. This CDR3 has 15 residues. In nucleotides, the CDR3 is TGCGCCAGCATCGGGCCAGGGGGCCACACCGGGGAGCTGTTTTTT. It codes for CASIGPGGHTGELFF.

The rearrangement links TRBV29-1 to TRBJ1-2; a possible D gene is TRBD1 (5 bases). V lost 4 bases, J lost 5 bases, and 14 bases lay in between. The CDR3 runs to 13 residues. Germline V gene lookup returns CDR1 SQVTM and CDR2 ANQGSEA. CDR3 DNA: TGCAGCGTTGTTAGCAGGGAACGGTATGGCTACACCTTC. It codes for CSVVSRERYGYTF.

The gene calls are TRBV19 and TRBJ1-2, with D perhaps TRBD1 (5 bases). This CDR3 is built from 14 residues. With 3 bases removed from V and 5 bases from J, the gap between germline ends came to 13 bases. Germline assignment: CDR1 LNHDA and CDR2 SQIVND (reference sequence). CDR3 loop: CASSISDSPYGYTF. The CDR3, as DNA: TGTGCCAGTAGTATTTCTGACAGTCCTTATGGCTACACCTTC.

This chain joins TRBV19 and TRBJ1-4; D gene unclear. Germline V gene data show CDR1 as LNHDA and CDR2 as SQIVND (reference sequence). Trimming left V 5 bases short and J 8 bases short, with 9 bases between. The CDR3 is made up of 12 amino acids. DNA for the CDR3: TGTGCCAGTAGTGGACGGGAGGAAAAACTGTTTTTT. Translation gives CASSGREEKLFF.